This TCR beta chain was captured by sequencing in a study of T cell repertoires in cytomegalovirus infection. The wider study: Alongside well-studied HLA-B-restricted CMV epitopes, recently identified HLA-C-restricted CMV epitopes were also used. The public TCR beta signatures pointed to both CMV infection and matching HLA type. Study-wide results and caveats: The study found HLA-C-restricted CMV-specific TCR beta clonotypes dominating the ex vivo response.

A note on this clonotype: Its target is not known.

TCRdb passed the reads through MiXCR, listing each CDR3 protein once. Of around 770,000 distinct CDR3 sequences in the sample, around 29% are singletons; the top ten hold about 12%. V shed 7 bases and J 3 bases; nucleotides not matched to a gene: 6. Germline V gene lookup returns CDR1 LNHDA and CDR2 SQIVND (reference sequence). This CDR3 has 14 amino acids. This clonotype originated in a human donor in good health (CMV status not recorded). Some clones in this sample may be carry-over from other donors' samples. V gene TRBV19 combines with J gene TRBJ2-3; 8 positions match TRBD1. The source material was cultured CD8+ T cells from PBMCs, sampled from culture after CMV antigen stimulation. CDR3 DNA sequence: TGTGCCAGTACATCAACAGGGGGGACAGATACGCAGTATTTT. It encodes CASTSTGGTDTQYF.